This TCR beta chain was captured by sequencing in a study of Graves' ophthalmopathy and Graves' hyperthyroidism. Study details: Being free of ophthalmopathy for 18 months of follow-up defined stable hyperthyroidism.

Regarding the study as a whole: Most thyroid-expanded clonotypes exceeding 0.001 frequency were also found in blood. Separation of ophthalmopathy from stable hyperthyroidism was achieved by a 13-signature model, at around 90% sensitivity and 81.08% specificity.

This clonotype was counted many times. Its specificity is not known. The germline V gene has CDR1 KGHDR and CDR2 SFDVKD. The trim removed 4 bases at V and 5 bases at J, leaving 8 bases unmatched. The length of the CDR3 is 15 residues. Amplification of the TCR beta CDR3 regions used RNA transcripts (as template). First-round RT-PCR employed HTBI primers, with a second-round multiplex PCR after it. TCRdb passed the multiplex PCR reads through MiXCR, listing each CDR3 protein once. The table shows some 1.1 million distinct CDR3 sequences, with about 38% occurring only once. The sample comprised peripheral blood or thyroid tissue (not recorded which). The source is an adult man with Graves' hyperthyroidism. The chain carries TRBV24-1 and TRBJ2-5, with TRBD1 matching over 8 bases. The CDR3 sequence: CATSDAVRGLETQYF. The CDR3 DNA sequence: TGTGCCACCAGTGACGCGGTCAGGGGGCTGGAGACCCAGTACTTC.